This T cell receptor (beta chain) emerged from a study of tumor and adjacent non-tumor tissue in lung cancer. About the research overall: Aged about 31 to 80 years, patients included 10 men and about 5 women with stage I to III disease.

The library came from three nested PCR rounds adapted from ARM-PCR protocols. In TCRdb, the multiplex PCR reads were re-called with MiXCR into one record per CDR3 protein. The sample has tens of thousands of distinct CDR3 sequences; 64% are singletons. Per the germline V gene, CDR1 is GTSNPN and CDR2 is SVGIG (reference sequence). The CDR3 covers 13 residues. Trimming took 0 bases from V and 7 from J, leaving 12 bases between them. RNA was extracted from bulk tissue without any cell sorting. This non-tumor lung sample came from over 3 cm beyond the tumor edge. This clonotype was seen only a few times. This may come from a read error, since a much larger clone is one base off.

Sequences were obtained from distant non-tumor lung tissue. The V gene is TRBV30, the J gene TRBJ1-2, with D perhaps TRBD1 (5 bases). The sequence derives from a woman aged 70-85 years with non-small cell lung cancer. CDR3 protein: CAWSVVTERGYTF. The CDR3 DNA reads TGTGCCTGGAGTGTAGTGACAGAACGTGGCTACACCTTC.